A single sample gave rise to the 27 T cell receptor beta chains below, sequenced in a study of blood T cells in healthy people across ages. A second PCR, run for about 7 to 11 cycles, used a sample-barcoded 5' primer plus a J-beta primer mix. Via MiXCR, TCRdb re-called the 5' RACE reads, giving one row per CDR3 protein. The sample includes roughly 800,000 distinct CDR3 sequences, around 24% of them seen just once. The same data also went into a second study, on T cells of mothers and their children.

The sequenced sample consisted of blood. The receptors were sampled from a boy aged 5-17 years in good health.

V usage is TRBV7-9 and J usage is TRBJ1-1, with D possibly TRBD1 on 6 matching bases. The V gene lost 6 bases and the J gene lost 11 bases, with 19 bases spanning the gap. CDR1 and CDR2 from the germline V gene are SEHNR and FQNEAQ (reference sequence). The CDR3 length is 13 residues. CDR3 DNA sequence: TGTGCCAGCAGTAGCCCAGGGGCTATTGAGGCTTTCTTT. This gives the protein CASSSPGAIEAFF.

The J gene is TRBJ2-3, the V gene TRBV27, with 11 bases that match TRBD2. V trimming: 6 bases; J trimming: 7 bases; junction bases outside the gene matches: 9. The germline V gene has CDR1 MNHEY and CDR2 SMNVEV (reference sequence). The CDR3 loop spans 15 amino acids. The CDR3 sequence is CASRGSGGARNTQYF. For the CDR3, the DNA is TGTGCCAGCAGGGGTAGCGGGGGGGCCAGAAATACGCAGTATTTT.

The chain has TRBV7-2 and TRBJ2-5; D might be TRBD2 (5 bases). Judging by the DNA end, TRBJ2-1 fits better; the J call may be wrong. This CDR3 has 16 residues. Germline CDR1 SGHTA, CDR2 FQGNSA. The CDR3 here is CASSLEGRGLYNEQFF. CDR3 nucleotides: TGTGCCAGCAGCTTAGAGGGCAGAGGACTTTACAATGAGCAGTTCTTC.

The genes are TRBV7-9 and TRBJ1-6, with 7 bases matching TRBD1. The V and J ends lost 4 bases and 10 bases, in that order; junction bases with no gene match: 10. Germline loops: CDR1 SEHNR, CDR2 FQNEAQ (reference sequence). This CDR3 is 15 amino acids long. The CDR3 DNA reads TGTGCCAGCAGCTCCCGGACAGGCGGCAGGTCACCCCTCCACTTT. It is translated as CASSSRTGGRSPLHF.

The sample holds a few counts of this clonotype. The chain carries TRBV5-1 and TRBJ2-1; weak D call: TRBD2 (6 bases). The CDR3 has 12 amino acids. In germline, CDR1 is SGHRS, CDR2 YFSETQ. V shed 4 bases and J shed 10 bases, with 12 bases lying between them. CDR3 region: CASSRGLHEQFF. DNA for the CDR3: TGCGCCAGCAGCAGGGGACTCCACGAGCAGTTCTTC. Looking up the rest from reference TRBV5-1 and TRBJ2-1 gives the full variable domain: KAGVTQTPRYLIKTRGQQVTLSCSPISGHRSVSWYQQTPGQGLQFLFEYFSETQRNKGNFPGRFSGRQFSNSRSEMNVSTLELGDSALYLCASSRGLHEQFFGPGTRLTVL.

The V call is TRBV5-7, the J call TRBJ2-1, with D possibly matching TRBD1 (6 bases). TRBV5-7 is designated an ORF whose function remains uncertain. Trimming took off 6 bases at V and 0 bases at J, with 22 bases between the two ends. The CDR3 loop spans 18 amino acids. The CDR3 DNA follows: TGTGCCAGCAACAAACAGGGATCTACGAAAAGCTCCTACAATGAGCAGTTCTTC. Residues: CASNKQGSTKSSYNEQFF.

The chain is built from TRBV5-1 and TRBJ2-1; 9 bases map to TRBD2. Per germline, CDR1 SGHRS and CDR2 YFSETQ. With 5 bases clipped from V and 7 bases from J, the junction kept 7 bases outside the gene matches. The CDR3 extends over 14 amino acids. The CDR3 nucleotides are TGCGCCAGCAGTCGGGTGCTAGCGGGGAATGAGCAGTTCTTC. Translation gives CASSRVLAGNEQFF.

This clonotype has a handful of counts. This chain links TRBV24-1 with TRBJ1-1; the D is unclear. With 6 bases removed from V and 0 bases from J, the gap between germline ends came to 7 bases. CDR1 KGHDR and CDR2 SFDVKD come from the germline V gene. The CDR3 length is 13 residues. CDR3 sequence (DNA): TGTGCCACCAGTAACGGTATGAACACTGAAGCTTTCTTT. This gives the protein CATSNGMNTEAFF.

The V gene is TRBV28, the J gene TRBJ1-1; D is possibly TRBD1 (6 bases). The CDR3 consists of 15 residues. V was trimmed by 7 bases and J by 11 bases, leaving 26 bases between them. Per germline, CDR1 MDHEN and CDR2 SYDVKM. CDR3 protein: CASTKRGITGITAFF. The DNA for the CDR3 is TGTGCCAGCACCAAGAGGGGGATTACAGGGATAACGGCTTTCTTT.

This clonotype was observed a few times. The gene calls are TRBV2 and TRBJ1-1, with D possibly being TRBD1 (5 bases). CDR1 and CDR2 from the germline V gene are SNHLY and FYNNEI. The CDR3 consists of 15 residues. V was pared by 3 bases and J by 1 base, with 12 bases between. CDR3 nucleotides: TGTGCCAGCAGTGAGACGGGACGGACGAACACTGAAGCTTTCTTT. It yields the protein CASSETGRTNTEAFF.

The CDR3: CASSLPGLAGSYQETQYF. For the CDR3, the DNA is TGTGCCAGCAGCCTCCCGGGACTAGCGGGTTCGTACCAAGAGACCCAGTACTTC. The chain is built from TRBV5-6 and TRBJ2-5; TRBD2 matches at 12 bases. The CDR3 covers 18 residues. From germline, CDR1 is SGHDT and CDR2 YYEEEE. J lost 0 bases, V lost 4 bases, and 10 bases had no gene match.

This rearrangement joins TRBV20-1 to TRBJ2-5; weak D call: TRBD1 (6 bases). Germline CDR1 is DFQATT and CDR2 is SNEGSKA (reference sequence). This CDR3 contains 13 residues. V dropped 3 bases and J dropped 3 bases, with 11 bases sitting between them. CDR3 in DNA: TGCAGTGCTAGGCCAGGGGCGGAAGAGACCCAGTACTTC. It yields the protein CSARPGAEETQYF.

This clonotype has just a few counts. The chain joins TRBV5-5 to TRBJ1-5, with D uncertain. The CDR3 covers 13 residues. The ends were cut back, 4 bases at V and 9 bases at J, with 14 bases in the middle. Germline assignment: CDR1 SGHKS and CDR2 YYEKEE (reference sequence). The CDR3: CASSPSGPGPQHF. For the CDR3, the DNA is TGTGCCAGCAGCCCCTCGGGCCCCGGGCCCCAGCATTTT.

The chain links TRBV19 to TRBJ2-2; D unresolved. The CDR3 sequence is 14 residues long. Germline V gives CDR1 LNHDA, CDR2 SQIVND (reference sequence). V lost 3 bases and J 7 bases, leaving 12 bases between the germline ends. CDR3 amino acids: CASSIMFRFGELFF. The CDR3 coding sequence is TGTGCCAGTAGTATTATGTTTAGGTTCGGGGAGCTGTTTTTT.

This clonotype was observed a handful of times. This rearrangement joins TRBV7-3 to TRBJ1-1; D remains ambiguous. V was clipped by 7 bases and J by 7 bases, with 19 bases between them. CDR1 and CDR2 from the germline V gene are SGHTA and FQGTGA. CDR3 length: 14 amino acids. This chain's CDR3 is CASNPDLGFGEAFF. The CDR3 nucleotides read TGTGCCAGCAATCCGGACTTGGGGTTCGGTGAAGCTTTCTTT. Supplemented by reference TRBV7-3 and TRBJ1-1, the full variable domain reads GAGVSQTPSNKVTEKGKYVELRCDPISGHTALYWYRQSLGQGPEFLIYFQGTGAADDSGLPNDRFFAVRPEGSVSTLKIQRTERGDSAVYLCASNPDLGFGEAFFGQGTRLTVV.

This chain uses TRBV21-1 with TRBJ2-5; TRBD1 is taken as the D call from the table, unchecked against the DNA. The J call may be wrong; the DNA end is better matched by TRBJ2-1. TRBV21-1 constitutes a pseudogene. The CDR3 sequence is 16 residues long. In DNA form, the CDR3 reads TGTGCCAGCAGCGCAGGCGAGATCGACAGCTACAATGAGCAGTTCTTC. It translates to CASSAGEIDSYNEQFF.

The table lists this clonotype with a few counts. The rearrangement links TRBV18 to TRBJ2-5; no firm D call. The CDR3 length is 14 residues. From germline, CDR1 is KGHSH and CDR2 LQKENI. Trimming removed 6 bases from V and 10 bases from J, with 21 bases in between. The chain's CDR3 is CASSPIEVTSDQYF. DNA for the CDR3: TGTGCCAGCTCCCCTATCGAGGTTACGAGCGACCAGTACTTC. Filled out from reference TRBV18 and TRBJ2-5, the complete variable domain reads NAGVMQNPRHLVRRRGQEARLRCSPMKGHSHVYWYRQLPEEGLKFMVYLQKENIIDESGMPKERFSAEFPKEGPSILRIQQVVRGDSAAYFCASSPIEVTSDQYFGPGTRLLVL.

This clonotype has just a few counts. This sequence joins TRBV12-3 or TRBV12-4 and TRBJ1-1; tentatively, D is TRBD1 (5 bases). With 8 bases removed from V and 1 base from J, the gap between germline ends came to 11 bases. The CDR3 covers 13 residues. The CDR3 coding sequence is TGTGCCAGCGATCAAGGGGCGAACACTGAAGCTTTCTTT. Translating it yields CASDQGANTEAFF.

This clonotype was seen more than once but under ten times. This chain connects TRBV27 to TRBJ2-5; TRBD1 agrees at 7 bases. The DNA end lines up better with TRBJ2-7; the J call may be wrong. CDR1 is MNHEY and CDR2 is SMNVEV in the germline V gene (reference sequence). The CDR3 spans 14 residues. CDR3 DNA: TGTGCCAGCAGTTTACTCCAGGGGGTCTACGAGCAGTACTTC. This translates into CASSLLQGVYEQYF.

This clonotype turned up a few times. The chain combines TRBV19 with TRBJ2-2; D remains unclear. Deletions cut 3 bases from V and 3 bases from J, with 17 bases between. The CDR3 is made up of 17 amino acids. Looked up from germline, CDR1 is LNHDA and CDR2 is SQIVND (reference sequence). The CDR3 loop is CASSIPGMRSYTGELFF. The CDR3 DNA sequence: TGTGCCAGTAGTATCCCCGGAATGCGTAGTTACACCGGGGAGCTGTTTTTT.

This clonotype showed up just a few times. The chain combines TRBV27 with TRBJ2-1, with 8 bases lining up with TRBD1. CDR3 length: 14 residues. V was pared by 3 bases and J by 3 bases, with 1 base of the junction left unmatched. Germline loops: CDR1 MNHEY, CDR2 SMNVEV (reference sequence). The CDR3 DNA reads as TGTGCCAGCAGTTTTGACAGGGGCTACAATGAGCAGTTCTTC. This translates into CASSFDRGYNEQFF.

This clonotype was detected once. This chain uses TRBV12-5 with TRBJ2-7, with 11 bases identical to TRBD2. The end of the DNA is better explained by TRBJ2-5, so the J call may be wrong. This CDR3 spans 18 amino acids. The germline V gene encodes CDR1 LGHNT and CDR2 FRNRAP. CDR3 amino acids: CASGLTVTSLAGVETQYF. CDR3 DNA: TGTGCTAGTGGCCTCACAGTAACCTCACTAGCGGGGGTTGAGACCCAGTACTTC.

The J gene is TRBJ2-1, the V gene TRBV7-3, with 9 bases that match TRBD2. The CDR3 runs to 17 residues. J gave up 4 bases and V 5 bases, and 12 bases lay outside the gene matches. Per the germline V gene, CDR1 is SGHTA and CDR2 is FQGTGA. CDR3 coding DNA: TGTGCCAGCAGCCCCTTGGGCGGGGGGGCCACATACAATGAGCAGTTCTTC. Translation gives CASSPLGGGATYNEQFF.

V usage is TRBV6-5 and J usage is TRBJ1-2; no definite D call. The CDR3 consists of 14 residues. The germline gives CDR1 MNHEY, CDR2 SVGAGI. The V end was cut by 0 bases, the J end by 8 bases, with 13 bases between. CDR3 nucleotide sequence: TGTGCCAGCAGTTACTCCGACCGTTTTGGAGGCTACACCTTC. Its protein is CASSYSDRFGGYTF.

This clonotype was detected a few times. V usage is TRBV24-1 and J usage is TRBJ2-1, with 13 bases matching TRBD2. This CDR3 is built from 16 residues. CDR1 and CDR2 (germline): KGHDR, SFDVKD. The V segment lost 3 bases and the J segment 2 bases; nucleotides outside the gene matches: 0. The CDR3 sequence is CATSDGTSGTYNEQFF. In nucleotides, the CDR3 is TGTGCCACCAGTGATGGGACTAGCGGGACCTACAATGAGCAGTTCTTC.

This clonotype has a handful of counts. This chain connects TRBV7-9 to TRBJ2-5; 7 positions match TRBD2. The DNA end is a closer match to TRBJ2-1, so the J assignment may be wrong. This CDR3 spans 12 amino acids. Germline CDR1 and CDR2: SEHNR and FQNEAQ (reference sequence). CDR3 DNA sequence: TGTGCCGCCCAGACTAGCTCGAATGAGCAGTTCTTC. The encoded protein is CAAQTSSNEQFF.

DNA for the CDR3: TGCGCCAGCAGTCAATCGGCGGGGCGGGTTTACAATGAGCAGTTCTTC. Translating it yields CASSQSAGRVYNEQFF. The chain couples TRBV23-1 to TRBJ2-1, with D possibly being TRBD2 (6 bases). TRBV23-1 is recorded as an ORF, its role being uncertain. CDR3 length: 16 residues. Trimming stripped 0 bases from V and 4 bases from J, with 13 bases between.